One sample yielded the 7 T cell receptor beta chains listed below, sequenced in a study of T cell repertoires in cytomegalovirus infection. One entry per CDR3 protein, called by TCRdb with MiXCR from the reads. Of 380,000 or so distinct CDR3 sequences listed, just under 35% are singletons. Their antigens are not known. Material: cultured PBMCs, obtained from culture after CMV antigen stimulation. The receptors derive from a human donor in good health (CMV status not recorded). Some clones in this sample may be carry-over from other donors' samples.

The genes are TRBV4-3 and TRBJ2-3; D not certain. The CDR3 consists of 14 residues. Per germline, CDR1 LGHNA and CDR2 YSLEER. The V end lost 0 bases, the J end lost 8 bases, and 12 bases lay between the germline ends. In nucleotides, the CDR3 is TGCGCCAGCAGCCAAGACCGCGGCATTGCTACGCAGTATTTT. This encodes CASSQDRGIATQYF.

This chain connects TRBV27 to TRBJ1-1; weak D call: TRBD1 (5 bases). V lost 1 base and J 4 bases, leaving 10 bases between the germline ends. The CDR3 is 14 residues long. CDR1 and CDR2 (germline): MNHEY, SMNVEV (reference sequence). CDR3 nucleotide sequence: TGTGCCAGCAGTTTATGGACAACAGCCACTGAAGCTTTCTTT. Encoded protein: CASSLWTTATEAFF.

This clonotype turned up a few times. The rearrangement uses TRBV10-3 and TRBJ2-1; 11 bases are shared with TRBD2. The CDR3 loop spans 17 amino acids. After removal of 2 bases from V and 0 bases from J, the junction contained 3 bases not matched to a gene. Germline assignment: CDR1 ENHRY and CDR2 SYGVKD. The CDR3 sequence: CAISEPTSGTSYNEQFF. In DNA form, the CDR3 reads TGTGCCATCAGTGAGCCGACTAGCGGGACCTCCTACAATGAGCAGTTCTTC.

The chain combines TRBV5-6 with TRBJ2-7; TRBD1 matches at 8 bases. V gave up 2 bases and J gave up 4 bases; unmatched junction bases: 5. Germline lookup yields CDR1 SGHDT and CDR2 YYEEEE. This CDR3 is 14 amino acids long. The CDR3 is CASSFGQGEYEQYF. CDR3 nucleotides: TGTGCCAGCAGCTTCGGACAGGGAGAGTACGAGCAGTACTTC.

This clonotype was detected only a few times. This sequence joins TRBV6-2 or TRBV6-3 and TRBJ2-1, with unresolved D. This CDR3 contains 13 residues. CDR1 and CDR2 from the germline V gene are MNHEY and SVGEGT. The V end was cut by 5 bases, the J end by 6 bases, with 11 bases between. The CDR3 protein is CASSRNDRNEQFF. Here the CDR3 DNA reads TGTGCCAGCAGTCGAAATGACCGCAATGAGCAGTTCTTC.

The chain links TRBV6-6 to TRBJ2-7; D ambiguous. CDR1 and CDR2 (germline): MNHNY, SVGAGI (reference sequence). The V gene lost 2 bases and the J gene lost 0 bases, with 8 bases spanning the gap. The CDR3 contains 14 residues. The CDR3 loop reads CASSYARSSYEQYV. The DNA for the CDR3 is TGTGCCAGCAGTTACGCTCGAAGCTCCTACGAGCAGTACGTC.

The DNA for the CDR3 is TGTGCCAGCAGCAACAGGGCCGGGAGGGAGACCCAGTACTTC. Its protein is CASSNRAGRETQYF. V and J are TRBV7-2 and TRBJ2-5; a weak D match, TRBD2 (7 bases). CDR3 length: 14 residues. With 5 bases removed from V and 5 bases from J, the gap between germline ends came to 15 bases. The germline gives CDR1 SGHTA, CDR2 FQGNSA.